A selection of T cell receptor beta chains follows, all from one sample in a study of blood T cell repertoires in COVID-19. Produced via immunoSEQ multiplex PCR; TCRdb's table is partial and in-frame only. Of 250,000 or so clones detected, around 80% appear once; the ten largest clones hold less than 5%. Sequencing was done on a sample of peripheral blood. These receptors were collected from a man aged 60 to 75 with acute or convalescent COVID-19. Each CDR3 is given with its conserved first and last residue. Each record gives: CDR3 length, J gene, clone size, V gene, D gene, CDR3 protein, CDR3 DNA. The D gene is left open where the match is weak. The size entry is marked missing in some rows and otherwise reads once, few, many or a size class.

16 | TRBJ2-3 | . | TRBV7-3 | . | CASSLGVGQSTDTQYF | TGTGCCAGCAGCTTAGGGGTTGGACAGAGCACAGATACGCAGTATTTT
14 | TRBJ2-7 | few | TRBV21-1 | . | CARYGQGSSHEQYF | TGTGCCAGGTACGGACAGGGAAGTTCCCACGAGCAGTACTTC
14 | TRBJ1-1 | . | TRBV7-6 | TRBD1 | CASSEGQPNTEAFF | TGTGCCAGCAGCGAGGGACAGCCTAACACTGAAGCTTTCTTT
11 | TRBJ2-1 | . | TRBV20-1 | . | CSARYQVEQFF | TGCAGTGCTAGGTATCAGGTTGAGCAGTTCTTC
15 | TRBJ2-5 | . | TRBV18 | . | CASSPEGGLRVAQYF | TGTGCCAGCTCACCTGAAGGGGGACTAAGAGTGGCCCAGTACTTC
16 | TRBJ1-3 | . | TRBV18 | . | CASSPRDFYSGNTIYF | TGTGCCAGCTCACCTCGGGACTTCTACTCTGGAAACACCATATATTTT
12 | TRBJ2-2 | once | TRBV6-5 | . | CASSTRTGELFF | TGTGCCAGCAGTACCCGGACCGGGGAGCTGTTTTTT
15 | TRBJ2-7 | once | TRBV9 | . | CASSTVGGPTYEQYF | TGTGCCAGCAGCACCGTGGGCGGGCCTACCTACGAGCAGTACTTC
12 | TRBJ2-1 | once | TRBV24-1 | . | CATSGAYNEQFF | TGTGCCACCAGTGGAGCTTACAATGAGCAGTTCTTC
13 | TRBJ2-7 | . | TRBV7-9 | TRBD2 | CASSTSGAYEQYF | TGTGCCAGCTCGACTAGCGGGGCCTACGAGCAGTACTTC
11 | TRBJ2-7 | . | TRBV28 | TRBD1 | CASSSRTGKYF | TGTGCCAGCAGTTCCCGGACAGGAAAGTACTTC
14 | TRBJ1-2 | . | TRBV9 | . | CASSVEAPGAGYTF | TGTGCCAGCAGCGTAGAGGCGCCAGGGGCTGGCTACACCTTC
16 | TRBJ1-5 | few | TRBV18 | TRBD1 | CASSPGQANSNQPQHF | TGTGCCAGCTCACCAGGACAGGCAAATAGCAATCAGCCCCAGCATTTT
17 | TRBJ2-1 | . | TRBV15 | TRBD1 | CATSGLFRDRAYNEQFF | TGTGCCACCAGCGGACTTTTCCGGGACAGGGCCTACAATGAGCAGTTCTTC
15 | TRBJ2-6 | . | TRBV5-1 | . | CASSLEGAGANVLTF | TGCGCCAGCAGCTTGGAAGGGGCTGGGGCCAACGTCCTGACTTTC
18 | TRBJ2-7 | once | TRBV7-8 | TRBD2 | CASSLRGGAGWLAYEQYF | TGTGCCAGCAGCTTAAGGGGAGGGGCGGGTTGGTTGGCCTACGAGCAGTACTTC
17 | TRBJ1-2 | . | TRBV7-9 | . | CASSSAGSPRANYGYTF | TGTGCCAGCAGCTCCGCCGGGTCCCCTCGGGCTAACTATGGCTACACCTTC
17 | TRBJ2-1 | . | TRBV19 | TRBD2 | CASSIVAGTSAYNEQFF | TGTGCCAGTAGTATAGTTGCCGGGACTAGCGCCTACAATGAGCAGTTCTTC
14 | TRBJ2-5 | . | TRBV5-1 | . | CASSLGRGQETQYF | TGCGCCAGCAGCTTGGGCAGGGGACAAGAGACCCAGTACTTC
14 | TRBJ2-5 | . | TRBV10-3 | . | CAISEGGDQETQYF | TGTGCCATCAGTGAAGGGGGAGACCAAGAGACCCAGTACTTC
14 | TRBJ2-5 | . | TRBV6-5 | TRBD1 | CASQNNRGLGTQYF | TGTGCCAGCCAAAACAACAGGGGGTTGGGGACCCAGTACTTC
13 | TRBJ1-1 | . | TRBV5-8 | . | CASSLSLYTEAFF | TGTGCCAGCAGCTTGAGCTTATACACTGAAGCTTTCTTT
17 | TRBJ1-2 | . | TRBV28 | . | CASGTRSSATANYGYTF | TGTGCCAGCGGCACTCGCAGTTCCGCGACAGCGAACTATGGCTACACCTTC
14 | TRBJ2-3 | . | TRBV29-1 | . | CSVEASAGADTQYF | TGCAGCGTTGAGGCCTCAGCCGGGGCAGATACGCAGTATTTT
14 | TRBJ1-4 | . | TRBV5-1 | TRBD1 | CASSLGQGAEKLFF | TGCGCCAGCAGCTTGGGGCAGGGGGCGGAAAAACTGTTTTTT
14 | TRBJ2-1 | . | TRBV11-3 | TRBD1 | CASSTRDRNNEQFF | TGTGCCAGCAGCACCCGGGACAGAAACAATGAGCAGTTCTTC
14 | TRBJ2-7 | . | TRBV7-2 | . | CASSFGGIETSQYF | TGTGCCAGCAGCTTCGGCGGGATAGAGACCTCGCAGTACTTC
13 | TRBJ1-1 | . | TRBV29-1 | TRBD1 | CSAKDRGLTEAFF | TGCAGCGCAAAGGACAGGGGGCTTACTGAAGCTTTCTTT